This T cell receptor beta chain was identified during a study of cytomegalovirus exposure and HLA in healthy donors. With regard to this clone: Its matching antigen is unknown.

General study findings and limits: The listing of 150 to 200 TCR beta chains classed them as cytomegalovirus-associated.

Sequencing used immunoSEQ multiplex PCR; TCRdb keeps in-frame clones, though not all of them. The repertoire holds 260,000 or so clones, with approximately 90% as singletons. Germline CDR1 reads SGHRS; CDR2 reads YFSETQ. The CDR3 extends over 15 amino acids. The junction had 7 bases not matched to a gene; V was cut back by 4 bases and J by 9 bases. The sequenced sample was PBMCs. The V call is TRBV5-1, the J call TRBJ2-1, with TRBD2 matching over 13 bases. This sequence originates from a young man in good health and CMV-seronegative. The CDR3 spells CASSGTSGRAAEQFF. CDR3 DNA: TGCGCCAGCAGCGGAACTAGCGGGAGGGCCGCTGAGCAGTTCTTC.